The source of this T cell receptor (beta chain) is a study of T cells in Graves' hyperthyroidism and ophthalmopathy. Lactation, pregnancy, other autoimmune disease or uncontrolled infection led to exclusion of patients. Clinical symptoms, serum thyroxine, TRAb, thyroid ultrasound and orbital computed tomography established diagnosis. This clonotype was found many times. Its antigen is unknown. TCR beta CDR3 regions were amplified from RNA. A first-round RT-PCR of the TCR CDR3 used the HTBI primer set. TCRdb ran MiXCR on the multiplex PCR reads and lists one entry per CDR3 protein. The table records 550,000 to 650,000 distinct CDR3 sequences, 13% to 15% of them present only once. Germline V CDR1 and CDR2: GTSNPN, SVGIG (reference sequence). There are 15 residues in the CDR3. V was trimmed by 1 base and J by 3 bases, leaving 13 bases between them. Study findings and constraints: Clonotypes that were expanded in thyroid above 0.001 mostly appeared in blood too.

The sample comprised blood. This clonotype was obtained from a woman aged 40-49 years with Graves' hyperthyroidism. This chain uses TRBV30 with TRBJ1-5, with D possibly TRBD1 on 5 matching bases. CDR3 residues: CAWSAGGGNNQPQHF. The CDR3 nucleotides are TGTGCCTGGAGTGCCGGGGGAGGGAACAATCAGCCCCAGCATTTT.